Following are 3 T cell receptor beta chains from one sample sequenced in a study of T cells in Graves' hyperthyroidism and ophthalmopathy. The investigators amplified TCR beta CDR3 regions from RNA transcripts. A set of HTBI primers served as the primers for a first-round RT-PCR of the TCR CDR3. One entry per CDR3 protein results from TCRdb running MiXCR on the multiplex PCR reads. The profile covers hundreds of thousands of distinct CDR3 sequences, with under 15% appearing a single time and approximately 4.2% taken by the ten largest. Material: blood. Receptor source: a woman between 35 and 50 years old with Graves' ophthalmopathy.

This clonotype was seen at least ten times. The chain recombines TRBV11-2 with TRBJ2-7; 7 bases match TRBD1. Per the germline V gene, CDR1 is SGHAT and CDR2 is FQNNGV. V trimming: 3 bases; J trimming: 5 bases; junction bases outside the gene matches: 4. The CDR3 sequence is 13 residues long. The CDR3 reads CASSFSQGDEQYF. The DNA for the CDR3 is TGTGCCAGCAGCTTTTCGCAGGGGGACGAGCAGTACTTC.

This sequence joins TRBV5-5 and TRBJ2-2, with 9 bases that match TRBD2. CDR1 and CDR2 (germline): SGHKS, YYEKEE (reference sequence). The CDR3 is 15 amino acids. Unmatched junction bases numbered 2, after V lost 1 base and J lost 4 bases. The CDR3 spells CASSLSREGTGELFF. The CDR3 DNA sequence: TGTGCCAGCAGCTTGTCGCGGGAGGGCACCGGGGAGCTGTTTTTT.

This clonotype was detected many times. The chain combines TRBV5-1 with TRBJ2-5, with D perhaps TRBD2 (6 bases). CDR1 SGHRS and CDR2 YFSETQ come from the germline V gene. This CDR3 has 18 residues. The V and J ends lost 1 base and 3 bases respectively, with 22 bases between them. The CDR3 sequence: CASSLSKGGAILEETQYF. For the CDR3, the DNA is TGCGCCAGCAGCTTGTCAAAGGGAGGAGCAATCCTAGAAGAGACCCAGTACTTC.